This record covers a single TCR beta chain. Its specificity is not known. The data were taken from a study of cytomegalovirus exposure and HLA in healthy donors. Study results and caveats: Prediction of most subjects' HLA-A and HLA-B alleles by TCR beta sequences was reportedly accurate. According to an earlier analysis, most TCR beta V segments yielded productive rearrangements about 90% or about 30% of the time. A later analysis reportedly found fewer N-insertions in an Asian-associated ancestry cluster than the approximately 700-donor mean.

The PCR contained 60 Vbeta and 13 Jbeta primers. Using immunoSEQ multiplex PCR, the repertoire was profiled, and TCRdb retains in-frame clones only, with some absent. The top ten clones hold under 1.2% of a sample with around 120,000 clones, about three quarters of them seen once. The sequenced sample was PBMCs. This TCR was recovered from a human donor in good health.

This chain's CDR3 is CASSQEEPGTGFYQPQHF. The CDR3 region has the DNA TGCGCCAGCAGCCAAGAGGAACCCGGGACAGGGTTCTATCAGCCCCAGCATTTT. The chain employs TRBV4-1 and TRBJ1-5; 9 nucleotides align to TRBD1. This CDR3 region has 18 residues. V lost 0 bases and J lost 5; bases outside the gene matches: 11. From germline, CDR1 is MGHRA and CDR2 YSYEKL.